This T cell receptor (beta chain) was sequenced for a study of read filtering for tumor transcriptome and immune sequencing. Study at large: Among patients, some 17 were male and around 15 female, aged about 40 to 90 (mean approximately 62). R-ISS stage counts were eight or nine for I, approximately 15 for II, about seven for III. After DNase treatment, RNA was made into whole-transcriptome libraries.

V lost 5 bases and J lost 4, with 12 bases in between. CDR3 length: 14 amino acids. The germline gives CDR1 MDHEN, CDR2 SYDVKM. The table lists this clonotype with many counts. Its antigen remains unidentified. Molecular barcoded adaptors covering alpha/delta and beta/gamma chains were used on roughly 400 ng RNA. One entry per CDR3 protein results from TCRdb running MiXCR on the reads. The sample holds tens of thousands of distinct CDR3 sequences; around a fifth are singletons and the top ten take about 18%. Findings and caveats of the study: IR-seq captured clonotypes deeper and more reliably than RNA-seq.

V and J are TRBV28 and TRBJ1-5; a weak D match, TRBD1 (6 bases). The TCR was taken from a donor at least 40 years old with multiple myeloma. The sequenced sample consisted of a population of CD138-negative cells sorted from bone marrow. The CDR3: CASSGETGNQPQHF. The CDR3 DNA reads TGTGCCAGCAGTGGAGAAACAGGGAATCAGCCCCAGCATTTT.